These T cell receptor beta chains were read from a single sample in a study of T cell changes during pregnancy in multiple sclerosis. Clones were read by immunoSEQ multiplex PCR, and TCRdb kept only the in-frame ones, dropping some. This table holds fewer than 65,000 clones, roughly nine tenths found once. The sequenced sample was peripheral blood, obtained in the first trimester of pregnancy. The receptors derive from a female donor in good health, enrolled as a control in a pregnancy study. Each CDR3 is given with its conserved first and last residue. The order of the fields is CDR3 length, J gene, clone size, V gene, D gene, CDR3 DNA, CDR3 protein. A D gene is named only where the DNA matches it firmly. Not all rows give a size; the values are once, few, many and, for expanded clones, a class.

len: 13; j_gene: TRBJ1-2; abundance: .; v_gene: TRBV5-1; d_gene: TRBD1; CDR3nt: TGCGCCAGCAGGACCACTGACAGGGATGGCTACACCTTC; CDR3aa: CASRTTDRDGYTF
len: 14; j_gene: TRBJ2-3; abundance: .; v_gene: TRBV7-2; d_gene: TRBD2; CDR3nt: TGTGCCAGCAGCATCGGACTAGAGGCAGATACGCAGTATTTT; CDR3aa: CASSIGLEADTQYF
len: 17; j_gene: TRBJ1-4; abundance: once; v_gene: TRBV15; d_gene: .; CDR3nt: TGTGCCACCAGCAGAGATGGTTTGAGTCTTTCTAATGAAAAACTGTTTTTT; CDR3aa: CATSRDGLSLSNEKLFF
len: 14; j_gene: TRBJ1-1; abundance: .; v_gene: TRBV13; d_gene: .; CDR3nt: TGTGCCAGCAGACTCCTTTACCTGAACACTGAAGCTTTCTTT; CDR3aa: CASRLLYLNTEAFF
len: 15; j_gene: TRBJ2-7; abundance: .; v_gene: TRBV5-1; d_gene: .; CDR3nt: TGCGCCAGCAGGCTTACAGACTACCACCGCTACGAGCAGTACTTC; CDR3aa: CASRLTDYHRYEQYF
len: 17; j_gene: TRBJ2-7; abundance: .; v_gene: TRBV11-2; d_gene: .; CDR3nt: TGTGCCAGCAGCTTAGTCGTCTCGGACAGACGAAATGGCGAGCAGTACTTC; CDR3aa: CASSLVVSDRRNGEQYF
len: 13; j_gene: TRBJ2-7; abundance: .; v_gene: TRBV6-5; d_gene: TRBD2; CDR3nt: TGTGCCAGCACGGTAGCGGGAGGAAACGAGCAGTACTTC; CDR3aa: CASTVAGGNEQYF
len: 14; j_gene: TRBJ1-2; abundance: .; v_gene: TRBV29-1; d_gene: TRBD1; CDR3nt: TGCAGCGTTGAAGAAGGGCAGGGGGGCTATGGCTACACCTTC; CDR3aa: CSVEEGQGGYGYTF
len: 12; j_gene: TRBJ1-1; abundance: .; v_gene: TRBV25-1; d_gene: .; CDR3nt: TGTGCCAGCAGTGGGACAAACACTGAAGCTTTCTTT; CDR3aa: CASSGTNTEAFF
len: 14; j_gene: TRBJ2-7; abundance: .; v_gene: TRBV28; d_gene: TRBD2; CDR3nt: TGTGCCAGCAGTGTGGCGGGAGAAATCTACGAGCAGTACTTC; CDR3aa: CASSVAGEIYEQYF
len: 15; j_gene: TRBJ2-2; abundance: once; v_gene: TRBV6-6; d_gene: .; CDR3nt: TGTGCCAGCAGTTACTCTACAGCACTCACCGGGGAGCTGTTTTTT; CDR3aa: CASSYSTALTGELFF
len: 12; j_gene: TRBJ1-1; abundance: .; v_gene: TRBV11-3; d_gene: .; CDR3nt: TGTGCCAGCAGTTCTTTCAACACTGAAGCTTTCTTT; CDR3aa: CASSSFNTEAFF
len: 17; j_gene: TRBJ1-2; abundance: .; v_gene: TRBV2; d_gene: .; CDR3nt: TGTGCCAGCAGCACCTTGGAGGGACGGACTAACAACTATGGCTACACCTTC; CDR3aa: CASSTLEGRTNNYGYTF
len: 13; j_gene: TRBJ1-5; abundance: .; v_gene: TRBV7-9; d_gene: .; CDR3nt: TGTGCCAGCAGCTTAACCGGTGATCAGCCCCAGCATTTT; CDR3aa: CASSLTGDQPQHF
len: 13; j_gene: TRBJ2-1; abundance: .; v_gene: TRBV9; d_gene: .; CDR3nt: TGTGCCAGCAGCGTAGAATACGGGAGTGAGCAGTTCTTC; CDR3aa: CASSVEYGSEQFF
len: 12; j_gene: TRBJ1-2; abundance: .; v_gene: TRBV25-1; d_gene: TRBD1; CDR3nt: TGTGCCAGCAGAGGACAGGGAAATGGCTACACCTTC; CDR3aa: CASRGQGNGYTF
len: 13; j_gene: TRBJ1-3; abundance: .; v_gene: TRBV29-1; d_gene: TRBD1; CDR3nt: TGCAGCGTGATGGACAGGGATGGAAACACCATATATTTT; CDR3aa: CSVMDRDGNTIYF